This TCR beta chain was recovered during a study of blood T cells in healthy people across ages (dated by TCRdb to 2013 to 2016). A note on the overall study: In model experiments, roughly one uniquely barcoded TCR beta cDNA molecule per two T cells was captured by template switching. The donors were divided into four age groups: young (average around 15 years), middle-aged (about 39), aged (roughly 66) and long-lived (about 84). The study measured age-related changes in TCR beta repertoire diversity using deep sequencing normalized with unique cDNA molecular identifiers. To avoid experimental bias, donors of different ages were spread randomly across the sequencing lanes. For two donors (one aged 18 to 29 and one aged 80 or older), the study analyzed two additional independent replicas of 1 million unique cDNA reads from the same blood draw. The full study reports these points: Donor CMV infection status was unknown, potentially confounding age-related changes in expanded clonotypes. Observed TCR beta diversity correlated strongly with the percentage of naive T cells measured by flow cytometry. Observed TCR beta diversity per million T cells fell roughly linearly with age, and a significant reduction was already apparent by age roughly 40. Compared with the aged group, the long-lived group had more naive CD4+ T cells, fewer expanded clones and increased TCR diversity, a pattern suggesting age selection. Because profiling used bulk unsorted PBMCs, naive and antigen-experienced compartments could not be compared conclusively. Estimates of total diversity based on one million sequenced T cells were regarded as lower bounds and as underestimates.

About this clonotype: Its antigen is currently not known. No base quality information exists; no much larger clone differs at one position.

Systemically healthy Caucasian individuals from Russia, over 30 in total and aged roughly 6 to 90 years, were included as donors. About 9.6 milliliters of peripheral blood were collected from each donor into EDTA-treated Vacutainer tubes. Ficoll-Paque density-gradient centrifugation was used to isolate PBMCs, with at least 6.5 million per sample. Trizol reagent was used to extract total RNA from the PBMCs, yielding at least 6 micrograms per sample. The percentages of naive CD45RAhigh/CD27high T cells were determined by flow cytometry on a PBMC aliquot from every donor. The CDR3 runs 14 residues from the cysteine to the phenylalanine. Here the CDR3 DNA is all that survives: 42 bases in frame from base 1. Relative to germline, V is 4 bases shorter and J is 3 bases shorter, with 10 bases between their ends. CDR1 is given as SNHLY and CDR2 as FYNNEI, both from the germline V gene. Libraries were built with 5' RACE. Sequencing instrument: Illumina HiSeq 2500. A second PCR of about 6 to 11 cycles was run with a J-beta primer mix and a sample-barcoded 5' primer. Each TCR beta cDNA molecule received a unique molecular identifier from a template-switch 5' adaptor carrying 12 random nucleotides. Each sample yielded at least 2.5 million CDR3-containing paired-end reads. All of the RNA was converted into first-strand cDNA using the Mint cDNA synthesis kit, with a TRBC-specific oligonucleotide serving as the primer. All cDNA was treated with uracil-DNA glycosylase and then went through a first 18-cycle PCR with the universal primers M1SS and BC2_uni_R. Concerning the study's data processing: Each sample was normalized by randomly selecting 1 million high-quality reads, each carrying a distinct molecular identifier. Reads with shared molecular identifiers were discarded instead of being binned into consensus sequences. MiTCR, with a Q25 quality threshold and the strictest error-elimination algorithm, was used for CDR3 identification, clonotype clustering and error correction. A nonparametric unseen species model using Euler transformation provided a lower-bound estimate of total TCR beta diversity. TCRdb reworked the public reads: Q25 trimming with fastp, MiXCR clone assembly, productive beta chains retained. Duplicate CDR3 protein sequences are folded into a single record with the most common DNA and genes. These V and J calls originate from TCRdb's pipeline instead of the authors' own analysis. Within this sample are 1.2 million to 1.5 million distinct CDR3 sequences, with roughly 59% of them counted one time only. The ten largest account for 5% to 7% of the sample.

The TCR was taken from a man younger than 35 in good health. The rearrangement combines TRBV2 with TRBJ1-5; no confident D gene assignment can be made. The specimen sequenced was blood. The sequenced DNA: TGTGCCAGCAGTGCTGCAGGCACCAATCAGCCCCAGCATTTT. Its amino acids are CASSAAGTNQPQHF.